This TCR beta chain is drawn from a study of blood T cell repertoires in COVID-19. Profiled with immunoSEQ multiplex PCR; TCRdb holds only in-frame clones, not every one. The sample consists of about 180,000 clones, 80% to 85% of them appearing once. Trimming took off 4 bases at V and 4 bases at J, with 6 bases between the two ends. Germline V gene data show CDR1 as SGHDT and CDR2 as YYEEEE. CDR3 size: 11 residues. This rearrangement joins TRBV5-6 to TRBJ2-7; no firm D call. The clonotype was recovered from a woman in her thirties or forties with COVID-19, enrolled during active disease. Material for sequencing was peripheral blood. The CDR3 loop is CASSHTYEQYF. As DNA, the CDR3 is TGTGCCAGCAGCCACACGTACGAGCAGTACTTC.